These 14 T cell receptor beta chains originate from one sample sequenced in a study of identical twins. MiXCR, run by TCRdb on the 5' RACE reads, gives a single entry per CDR3 protein. There are about 790,000 distinct CDR3 sequences in the sample; roughly 18% occur only once, and under 15% lies in the top ten. These data also formed part of another study, on T cells expressing NK-cell markers.

The source material was PBMCs. The receptor set was obtained from a woman aged 18-29 years in good health.

The chain links TRBV20-1 to TRBJ2-7; D possibly corresponds to TRBD2 (6 bases). V was cut by 3 bases and J by 0 bases, with 18 bases left in between. Germline assignment: CDR1 DFQATT and CDR2 SNEGSKA (reference sequence). This CDR3 spans 16 amino acids. The CDR3: CSASGRWRESSYEQYF. Written as DNA, the CDR3 is TGCAGTGCTAGTGGTCGTTGGCGGGAATCCTCCTACGAGCAGTACTTC.

A few counts support this clonotype. The chain is built from TRBV5-1 and TRBJ2-7; D gene ambiguous. This CDR3 has 15 amino acids. The germline V gene encodes CDR1 SGHRS and CDR2 YFSETQ. Trimming pared 1 base from V and 5 bases from J, leaving 16 bases between. CDR3 coding DNA: TGCGCCAGCAGCTTGAGGGTTGGGTTACTGGACGAGCAGTACTTC. Its translation: CASSLRVGLLDEQYF.

This clonotype was counted at least ten times. DNA of the CDR3: TGTGCCAGCACCCCGGTGGGAGTGATTAATGAGCAGTTCTTC. Its translation is CASTPVGVINEQFF. The chain has TRBV11-2 and TRBJ2-1; weak D call: TRBD2 (5 bases). The V and J ends lost 7 bases and 7 bases respectively, with 17 bases between them. Germline V CDR1 and CDR2: SGHAT, FQNNGV. This CDR3 has 14 amino acids.

The chain recombines TRBV2 with TRBJ2-1; 7 positions match TRBD2. The CDR3 runs to 16 residues. Germline V gene data show CDR1 as SNHLY and CDR2 as FYNNEI. V lost 8 bases to trimming and J lost 1 base; unmatched junction nucleotides: 11. The DNA of the CDR3 is TGTGCCAGCCAAGCTCAGCGCGGGAGATCCTACAATGAGCAGTTCTTC. Its protein is CASQAQRGRSYNEQFF.

A few counts support this clonotype. The genes are TRBV6-1 and TRBJ2-5; 8 bases are shared with TRBD1. The CDR3 is 14 residues long. The junction had 6 bases not matched to a gene; V was cut back by 8 bases and J by 1 base. Germline V gene sequence: CDR1 MNHNS, CDR2 SASEGT. CDR3 coding DNA: TGTGCCAGCGGTGTAGGGACAGGCCAAGAGACCCAGTACTTC. Translating it yields CASGVGTGQETQYF.

This chain connects TRBV11-2 to TRBJ2-1, with a tentative D call TRBD1 (5 bases). The CDR3 covers 12 residues. V shed 8 bases and J shed 10 bases, with 15 bases lying between them. CDR1 SGHAT and CDR2 FQNNGV come from the germline V gene. The CDR3 DNA sequence: TGTGCCAGCGGACATAGCCGGACAGAGCAGTTCTTC. It codes for CASGHSRTEQFF.

The table lists this clonotype with a few counts. The chain carries TRBV20-1 and TRBJ1-1; 10 bases match TRBD1. The CDR3 is 16 amino acids. Germline V gives CDR1 DFQATT, CDR2 SNEGSKA (reference sequence). V lost 5 bases and J lost 0; bases outside the gene matches: 9. The CDR3 nucleotides are TGCAGTGCTTCCGGGACAGGGGCCTCCCTGAACACTGAAGCTTTCTTT. Amino acids: CSASGTGASLNTEAFF.

This clonotype occurred a few times. The genes are TRBV3-1 and TRBJ2-3; TRBD2 matches at 9 bases. This CDR3 has 16 residues. V lost 0 bases to trimming and J lost 9 bases; unmatched junction nucleotides: 10. Germline V gene lookup returns CDR1 LGHDT and CDR2 YNNKEL (reference sequence). This CDR3 is CASSQEPAGGRHTQYF. CDR3 sequence (DNA): TGTGCCAGCAGCCAAGAACCAGCGGGAGGTCGTCACACGCAGTATTTT.

This clonotype showed up just a few times. The V call is TRBV7-8, the J call TRBJ2-3; 9 bases line up with TRBD2. Germline V CDR1 and CDR2: SGHVS, FQNEAQ. CDR3 length: 16 amino acids. With 1 base clipped from V and 1 base from J, the junction kept 3 bases outside the gene matches. Here the CDR3 reads CASSLGGGRGTDTQYF. The CDR3 DNA sequence: TGTGCCAGCAGCTTAGGTGGCGGGAGGGGCACAGATACGCAGTATTTT.

This clonotype was picked up many times. The rearrangement joins TRBV6-5 to TRBJ1-2, with D tentatively TRBD1 (6 bases). V dropped 4 bases and J dropped 7 bases, with 16 bases sitting between them. Germline CDR1 MNHEY, CDR2 SVGAGI. The CDR3 totals 14 residues. CDR3 region: CASSSNRDIGGYTF. CDR3 coding DNA: TGTGCCAGCAGTTCGAACAGGGATATAGGTGGCTACACCTTC.

J is TRBJ2-3 and V is TRBV5-4; 7 bases align to TRBD2. The germline V gene has CDR1 SGHNT and CDR2 YYREEE (reference sequence). J was trimmed by 4 bases and V by 2 bases; bases with no gene match: 10. The CDR3 consists of 16 residues. This CDR3 reads CASSFHGGGSSDTQYF. The DNA for the CDR3 is TGTGCCAGCAGCTTTCACGGCGGGGGTAGCTCAGATACGCAGTATTTT. Looking up the rest from reference TRBV5-4 and TRBJ2-3 gives the full variable domain: ETGVTQSPTHLIKTRGQQVTLRCSSQSGHNTVSWYQQALGQGPQFIFQYYREEENGRGNFPPRFSGLQFPNYSSELNVNALELDDSALYLCASSFHGGGSSDTQYFGPGTRLTVL.

This clonotype was seen ten or more times. The V and J genes are TRBV20-1 and TRBJ2-1, with D tentatively TRBD2 (6 bases). Trimming pared 8 bases from V and 0 bases from J, leaving 17 bases between. CDR3 length: 15 residues. Germline assignment: CDR1 DFQATT and CDR2 SNEGSKA (reference sequence). The CDR3 is CSLTGDSRSYNEQFF. For the CDR3, the DNA is TGCAGTCTAACGGGGGATAGCCGCTCCTACAATGAGCAGTTCTTC.

This clonotype was observed a few times. The V call is TRBV5-1, the J call TRBJ2-3; D tentatively reads TRBD1 or TRBD2 (5 bases each). The germline gives CDR1 SGHRS, CDR2 YFSETQ. The CDR3 sequence is 15 residues long. Trimming cost V 2 bases and J 2 bases, with 12 bases left between them. CDR3 loop: CASSFGDHLTDTQYF. CDR3 bases: TGCGCCAGCAGCTTCGGGGACCACCTCACAGATACGCAGTATTTT. Full variable domain (outside the CDR3, taken from reference TRBV5-1 and TRBJ2-3): KAGVTQTPRYLIKTRGQQVTLSCSPISGHRSVSWYQQTPGQGLQFLFEYFSETQRNKGNFPGRFSGRQFSNSRSEMNVSTLELGDSALYLCASSFGDHLTDTQYFGPGTRLTVL.

This clonotype appeared a few times. The chain couples TRBV6-6 to TRBJ2-5; D is unresolved. Looked up from germline, CDR1 is MNHNY and CDR2 is SVGAGI (reference sequence). The CDR3 runs to 10 residues. The V end lost 8 bases, the J end lost 2 bases, and 3 bases lay between the germline ends. The CDR3 loop is CASAQETQYF. The CDR3 DNA follows: TGTGCCAGCGCTCAAGAGACCCAGTACTTC.